This record concerns one T cell receptor beta chain sequence. This clonotype was counted ten times or more. The antigen it recognizes is unknown. Per-base qualities were not stored, and no clone one base away is much larger. The data stem from a study of post-analysis software for immune sequencing data (dated by TCRdb to 2014 to 2015). Notes on the research overall: The recorded disease courses included relapsing-remitting, secondary progressive and progressive-relapsing multiple sclerosis, and some patients had no subtype annotation. Patient repertoires were compared against over ten previously published healthy control repertoires from donors aged about 6 to 28 years. A subset of samples was prepared in parallel using single-end sample barcoding, then pooled and co-amplified after Illumina adapter ligation.

To demonstrate the VDJtools post-analysis software, the study profiled TCR beta repertoires from the peripheral blood of around 13 young patients with multiple sclerosis. The multiple sclerosis patients were children and adolescents ranging in age from roughly 6 to 15 years. Here is what the overall study found, with its caveats: Strong co-clustering of samples prepared in the same batch was shown by direct clustering with F measure, prompting a batch-effect correction. Patients showed significantly higher frequencies than controls for five TRBV segments, among them TRBV5-6, TRBV5-1 and TRBV20-1. Normalized Chao1 diversity was significantly lower in multiple sclerosis patients than controls, suggesting substantial peripheral T-cell clonal expansion. The multiple sclerosis patient group was slightly younger than the control group.

The method was PCR. Data came from an Illumina HiSeq 2500. To reduce PCR and sequencing biases, unique molecular identifiers were incorporated into the TCR beta cDNA libraries. Some 500,000 cDNA molecules were obtained per 1 to 10 million input T cells, so each molecule approximated one T cell. The same protocol used for the earlier healthy control dataset was applied to prepare and sequence the patient libraries. Within a given batch, samples were prepared together, multiplexed and sequenced on the same HiSeq lane. The original pipeline was this. Raw barcoded reads were processed with MIGEC, discarding single-read molecular identifier groups before consensus assembly and CDR3 extraction. VDJtools was used for post-analysis of the clonotype tables, with diversity normalized by down-sampling every dataset to the smallest sample size. To correct batch-related cross-sample contamination, repertoire overlap clustering matched CDR3 amino acid sequences but not nucleotide sequences. TCRdb reprocessing: public reads trimmed at Q25 with fastp, clones called with MiXCR, in-frame beta chains kept. Here each entry gathers all rows of one CDR3 protein and keeps the most common genes and DNA. The V and J calls were determined by TCRdb, not by the authors. The sample data list around 200,000 distinct CDR3 sequences, and over 25% of these were observed just once. The biggest ten clones account for nearly 3.5% of the sample.

Including the terminal cysteine and phenylalanine, the CDR3 comprises 14 residues. The sequence is cut down to CDR3 DNA, 42 bases in frame from base 1. V loses 11 bases of germline sequence and J loses 0 bases, and the interval between the two ends is 14 bases. Source material: blood. The origin of this receptor is a girl aged 2-17 years with multiple sclerosis. This chain joins TRBV12-3 or TRBV12-4 to TRBJ2-4; a tentative D call is TRBD2 (6 bases match). At the DNA level, the sequence is TGTGCCCCATGGGGGGATAGAGCCAAAAACATTCAGTACTTC. It translates as CAPWGDRAKNIQYF.